This T cell receptor (beta chain) emerged from a study of regulatory T cells in long-lasting Graves disease. Building of the TCR beta libraries involved iRepertoire HTBI primers and Arm-PCR of CDR3 regions. MiXCR, run by TCRdb on the multiplex PCR reads, gives a single entry per CDR3 protein. Of under 500,000 distinct CDR3 sequences listed, more than 20% were seen once; the top ten hold roughly 20%. Ten or more counts support this clonotype. The V gene's germline CDR1 is SNHLY and CDR2 FYNNEI. There are 15 residues in the CDR3. J lost 1 base, V lost 6 bases, and 5 bases had no gene match. Time point meaning: persistent/refractory GD, antithyroid drugs over 5 years with positive TRAb. RNA extracted from PBMCs served as the sequencing template.

Sequenced here: peripheral blood mononuclear cells (PBMCs), sampled when the disease was refractory, from a patient treated with antithyroid drugs. The sequence was obtained from a female donor with Graves disease. The rearrangement joins TRBV2 to TRBJ2-2; 7 positions match TRBD1. This chain's CDR3 is CASRFGTENTGELFF. The CDR3 bases are TGTGCCAGCAGGTTCGGGACAGAGAACACCGGGGAGCTGTTTTTT.